This record looks at one T cell receptor beta chain sequence and its context. The data belong to a study of blood T cell repertoires in COVID-19. The assay was immunoSEQ multiplex PCR, and TCRdb's table has in-frame clones only and misses some. The sample includes roughly 290,000 clones, 80% to 90% of them seen just once. The ends were cut back, 5 bases at V and 2 bases at J, with 16 bases in the middle. The CDR3 consists of 16 residues. Germline V gene data show CDR1 as MDHEN and CDR2 as SYDVKM. The specimen was peripheral blood. The TCR comes from a woman aged 50 to 65 who had recovered from COVID-19. This rearrangement joins TRBV28 to TRBJ1-5; the D gene is possibly TRBD1 (5 bases). CDR3 nucleotides: TGTGCCAGCAGTCAGGTCGGGGGGACGGGCAATCAGCCCCAGCATTTT. Protein sequence: CASSQVGGTGNQPQHF.